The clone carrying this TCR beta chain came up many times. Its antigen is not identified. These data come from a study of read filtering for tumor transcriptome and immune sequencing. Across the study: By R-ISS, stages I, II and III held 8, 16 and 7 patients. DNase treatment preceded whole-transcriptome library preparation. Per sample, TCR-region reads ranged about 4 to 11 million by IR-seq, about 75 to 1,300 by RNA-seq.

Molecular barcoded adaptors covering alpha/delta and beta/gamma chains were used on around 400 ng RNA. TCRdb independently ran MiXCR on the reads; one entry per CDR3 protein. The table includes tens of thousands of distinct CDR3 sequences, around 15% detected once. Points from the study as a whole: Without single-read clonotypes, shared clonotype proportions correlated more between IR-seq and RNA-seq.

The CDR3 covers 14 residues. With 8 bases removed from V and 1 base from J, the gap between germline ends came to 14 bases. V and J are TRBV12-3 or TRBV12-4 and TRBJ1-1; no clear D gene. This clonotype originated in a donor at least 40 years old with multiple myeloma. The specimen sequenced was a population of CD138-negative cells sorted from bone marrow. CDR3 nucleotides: TGTGCCAGCTATAGGGCCAGTACGAACACTGAAGCTTTCTTT. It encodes CASYRASTNTEAFF.